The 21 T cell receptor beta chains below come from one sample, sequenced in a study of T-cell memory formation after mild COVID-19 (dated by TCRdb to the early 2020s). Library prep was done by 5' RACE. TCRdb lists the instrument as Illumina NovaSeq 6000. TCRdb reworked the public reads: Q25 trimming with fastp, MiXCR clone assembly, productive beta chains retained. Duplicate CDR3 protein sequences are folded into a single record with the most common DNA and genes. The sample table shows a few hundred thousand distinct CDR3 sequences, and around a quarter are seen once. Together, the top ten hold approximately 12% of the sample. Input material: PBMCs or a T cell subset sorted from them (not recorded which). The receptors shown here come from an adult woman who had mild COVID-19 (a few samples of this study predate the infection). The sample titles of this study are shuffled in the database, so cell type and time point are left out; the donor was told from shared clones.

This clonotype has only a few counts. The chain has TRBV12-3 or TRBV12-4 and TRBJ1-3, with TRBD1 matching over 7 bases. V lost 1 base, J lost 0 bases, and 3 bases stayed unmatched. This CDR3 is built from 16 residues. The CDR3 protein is CASSLGQGISGNTIYF. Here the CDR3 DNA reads TGTGCCAGCAGTTTAGGACAGGGCATCTCTGGAAACACCATATATTTT.

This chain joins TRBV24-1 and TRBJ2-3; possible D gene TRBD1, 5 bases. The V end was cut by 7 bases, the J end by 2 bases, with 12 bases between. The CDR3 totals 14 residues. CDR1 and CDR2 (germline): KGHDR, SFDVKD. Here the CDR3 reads CATRGQDFTDTQYF. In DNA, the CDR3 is TGTGCCACCAGGGGGCAGGATTTCACAGATACGCAGTATTTT.

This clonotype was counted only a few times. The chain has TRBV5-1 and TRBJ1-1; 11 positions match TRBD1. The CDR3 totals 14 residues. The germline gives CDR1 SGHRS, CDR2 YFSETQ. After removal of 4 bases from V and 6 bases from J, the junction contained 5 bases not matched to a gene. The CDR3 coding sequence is TGCGCCAGCAGCCATGGGGGACAGGGGGCTGAAGCTTTCTTT. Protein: CASSHGGQGAEAFF.

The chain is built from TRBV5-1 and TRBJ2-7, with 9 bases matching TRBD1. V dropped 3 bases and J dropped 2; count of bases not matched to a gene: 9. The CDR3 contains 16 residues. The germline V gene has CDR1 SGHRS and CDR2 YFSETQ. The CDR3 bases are TGCGCCAGCAGCTCAAACTTACGACAGGGGGCCTACGAGCAGTACTTC. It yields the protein CASSSNLRQGAYEQYF. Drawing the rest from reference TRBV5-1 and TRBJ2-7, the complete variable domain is KAGVTQTPRYLIKTRGQQVTLSCSPISGHRSVSWYQQTPGQGLQFLFEYFSETQRNKGNFPGRFSGRQFSNSRSEMNVSTLELGDSALYLCASSSNLRQGAYEQYFGPGTRLTVT.

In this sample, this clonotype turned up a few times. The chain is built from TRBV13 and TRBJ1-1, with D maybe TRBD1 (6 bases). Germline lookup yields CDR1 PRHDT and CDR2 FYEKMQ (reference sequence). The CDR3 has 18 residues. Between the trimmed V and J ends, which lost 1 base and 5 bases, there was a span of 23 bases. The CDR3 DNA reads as TGTGCCAGCAGCTTAGTAGGTCCCAAACAGGGAGGAGGGACTGAAGCTTTCTTT. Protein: CASSLVGPKQGGGTEAFF.

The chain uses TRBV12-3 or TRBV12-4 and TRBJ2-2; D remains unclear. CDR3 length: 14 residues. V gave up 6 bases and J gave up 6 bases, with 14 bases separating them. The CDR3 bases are TGTGCCAGCAGCATAGGTGGGGTCGCCGGGGAGCTGTTTTTT. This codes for CASSIGGVAGELFF.

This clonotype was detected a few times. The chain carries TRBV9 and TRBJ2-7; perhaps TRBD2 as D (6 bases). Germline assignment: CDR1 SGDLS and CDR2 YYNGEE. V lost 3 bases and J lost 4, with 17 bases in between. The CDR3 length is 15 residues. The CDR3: CASSAASGGPYEQYF. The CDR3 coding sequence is TGTGCCAGCAGCGCCGCCTCTGGAGGGCCGTACGAGCAGTACTTC.

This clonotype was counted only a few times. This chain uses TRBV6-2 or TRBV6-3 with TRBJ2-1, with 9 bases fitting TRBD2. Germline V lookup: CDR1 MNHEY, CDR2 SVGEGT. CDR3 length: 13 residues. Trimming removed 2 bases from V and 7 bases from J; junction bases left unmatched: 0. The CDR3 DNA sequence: TGTGCCAGCAGTTACGGACTAGCGAATGAGCAGTTCTTC. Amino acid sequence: CASSYGLANEQFF.

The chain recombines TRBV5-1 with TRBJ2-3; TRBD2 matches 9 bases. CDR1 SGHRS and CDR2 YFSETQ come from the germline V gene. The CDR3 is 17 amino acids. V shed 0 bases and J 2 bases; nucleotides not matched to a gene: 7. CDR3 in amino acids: CASSLESSGTYTDTQYF. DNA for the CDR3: TGCGCCAGCAGCTTGGAGTCTAGCGGGACTTACACAGATACGCAGTATTTT. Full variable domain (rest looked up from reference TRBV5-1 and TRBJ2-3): KAGVTQTPRYLIKTRGQQVTLSCSPISGHRSVSWYQQTPGQGLQFLFEYFSETQRNKGNFPGRFSGRQFSNSRSEMNVSTLELGDSALYLCASSLESSGTYTDTQYFGPGTRLTVL.

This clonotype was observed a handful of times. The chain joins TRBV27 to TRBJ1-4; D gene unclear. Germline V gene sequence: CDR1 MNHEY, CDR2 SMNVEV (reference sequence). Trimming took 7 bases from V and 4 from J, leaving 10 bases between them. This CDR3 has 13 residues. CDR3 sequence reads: CASKWMGNEKLFF. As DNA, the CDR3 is TGTGCCAGCAAATGGATGGGTAATGAAAAACTGTTTTTT.

The CDR3 reads CASSQDVGGAEAFF. In DNA, the CDR3 is TGTGCCAGCAGCCAAGATGTGGGGGGAGCTGAAGCTTTCTTT. V usage is TRBV3-1 and J usage is TRBJ1-1, with TRBD1 as a possible D gene (5 bases). The CDR3 runs to 14 residues. Trimming took 0 bases from V and 6 from J, leaving 11 bases between them. Looked up from germline, CDR1 is LGHDT and CDR2 is YNNKEL (reference sequence).

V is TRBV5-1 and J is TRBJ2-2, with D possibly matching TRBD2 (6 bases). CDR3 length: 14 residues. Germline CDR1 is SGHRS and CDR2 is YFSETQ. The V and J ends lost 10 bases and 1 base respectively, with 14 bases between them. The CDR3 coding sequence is TGCGCCGACAAAGCGGAGGGGAACACCGGGGAGCTGTTTTTT. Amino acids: CADKAEGNTGELFF.

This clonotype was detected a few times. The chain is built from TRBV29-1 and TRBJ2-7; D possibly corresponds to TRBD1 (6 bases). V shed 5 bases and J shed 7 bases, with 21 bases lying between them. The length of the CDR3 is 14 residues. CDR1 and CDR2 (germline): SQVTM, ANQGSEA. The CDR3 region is CSVSSGTLAREQYF. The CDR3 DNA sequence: TGCAGCGTTTCCTCCGGGACACTCGCCCGGGAGCAGTACTTC.

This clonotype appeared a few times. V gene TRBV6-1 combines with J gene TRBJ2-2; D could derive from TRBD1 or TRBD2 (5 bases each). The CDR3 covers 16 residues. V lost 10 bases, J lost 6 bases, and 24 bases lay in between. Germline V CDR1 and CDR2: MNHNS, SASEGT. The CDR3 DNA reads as TGTGCCACTATGAGGAGACACTCCGGGGCCGCCGGGGAGCTGTTTTTT. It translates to CATMRRHSGAAGELFF.

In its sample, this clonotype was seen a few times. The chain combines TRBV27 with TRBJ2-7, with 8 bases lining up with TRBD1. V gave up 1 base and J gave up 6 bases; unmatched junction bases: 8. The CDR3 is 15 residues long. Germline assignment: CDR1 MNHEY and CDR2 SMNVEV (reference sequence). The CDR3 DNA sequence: TGTGCCAGCAGTTTATATTCAGGGGGCAAAGGCGAGCAGTACTTC. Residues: CASSLYSGGKGEQYF.

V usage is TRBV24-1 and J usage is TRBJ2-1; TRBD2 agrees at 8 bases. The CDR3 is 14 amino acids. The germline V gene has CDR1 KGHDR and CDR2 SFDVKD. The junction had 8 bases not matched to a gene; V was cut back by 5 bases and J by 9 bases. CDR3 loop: CATSGPGGRSEQFF. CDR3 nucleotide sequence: TGTGCCACCAGTGGTCCGGGAGGGCGTAGTGAGCAGTTCTTC.

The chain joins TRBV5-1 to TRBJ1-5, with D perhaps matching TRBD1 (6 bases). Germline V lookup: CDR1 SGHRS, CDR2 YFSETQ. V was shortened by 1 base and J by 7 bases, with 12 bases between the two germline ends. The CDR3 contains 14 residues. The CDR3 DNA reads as TGCGCCAGCAGCTTGCACGGGGGCGAGCAGCCCCAGCATTTT. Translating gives CASSLHGGEQPQHF. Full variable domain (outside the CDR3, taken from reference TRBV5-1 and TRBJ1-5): KAGVTQTPRYLIKTRGQQVTLSCSPISGHRSVSWYQQTPGQGLQFLFEYFSETQRNKGNFPGRFSGRQFSNSRSEMNVSTLELGDSALYLCASSLHGGEQPQHFGDGTRLSIL.

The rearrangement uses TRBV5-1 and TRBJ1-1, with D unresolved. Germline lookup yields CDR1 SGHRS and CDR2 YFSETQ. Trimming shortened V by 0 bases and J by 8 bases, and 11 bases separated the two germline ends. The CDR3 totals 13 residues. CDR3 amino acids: CASSLGLEEEAFF. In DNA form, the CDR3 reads TGCGCCAGCAGCTTGGGGTTGGAGGAAGAAGCTTTCTTT. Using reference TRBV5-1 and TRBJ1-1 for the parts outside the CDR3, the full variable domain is KAGVTQTPRYLIKTRGQQVTLSCSPISGHRSVSWYQQTPGQGLQFLFEYFSETQRNKGNFPGRFSGRQFSNSRSEMNVSTLELGDSALYLCASSLGLEEEAFFGQGTRLTVV.

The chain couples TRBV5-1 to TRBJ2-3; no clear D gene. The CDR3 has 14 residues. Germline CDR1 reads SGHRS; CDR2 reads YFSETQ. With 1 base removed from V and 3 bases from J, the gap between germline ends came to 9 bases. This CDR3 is CASSLSSETDTQYF. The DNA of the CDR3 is TGCGCCAGCAGCTTGTCCAGTGAGACAGATACGCAGTATTTT.

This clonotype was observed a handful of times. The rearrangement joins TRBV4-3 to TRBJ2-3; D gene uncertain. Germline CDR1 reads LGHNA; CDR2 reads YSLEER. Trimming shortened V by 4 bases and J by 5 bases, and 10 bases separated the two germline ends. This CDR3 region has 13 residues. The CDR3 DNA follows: TGCGCCAGCAGCCTCAGACGCATAGATACGCAGTATTTT. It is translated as CASSLRRIDTQYF.

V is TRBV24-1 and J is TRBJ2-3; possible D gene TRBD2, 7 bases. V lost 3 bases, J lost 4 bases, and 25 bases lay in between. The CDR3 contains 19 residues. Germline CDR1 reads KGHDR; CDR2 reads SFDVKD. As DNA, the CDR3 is TGTGCCACCAGTGATCACCCGCTCTCGAGGGGGGGCCCCCCAGATACGCAGTATTTT. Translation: CATSDHPLSRGGPPDTQYF.